This paragraph reports one T cell receptor (beta chain). Its specific antigen is unknown. No base-level quality is on record; no much larger clone is a single base apart. Via the germline V gene (reference sequence), CDR1 is SSHAT and CDR2 FNYEAQ. From the cysteine up to the phenylalanine, the CDR3 has a length of 13 residues. The kept DNA is CDR3 alone, 39 bases in frame from the first base. V sheds 5 bases and J sheds 2 bases, leaving 10 bases between their ends. This entry is derived from a study of blood T cell repertoires in COVID-19 (dated by TCRdb to about 2020). In terms of the full investigation: Samples covering the acute and convalescent phases of COVID-19 were provided by collaborators in the United States, Italy and Spain. The prospective study material was composed of cDNA or gDNA derived from T cells, B-cell-depleted T cells, or PBMCs. The dataset comprised deeply sampled blood TCRbeta repertoires from subjects exposed to, actively infected with, or recovered from COVID-19. A freely available public database, intended as a resource for researchers studying the immune response to SARS-CoV-2, is where the repertoires were released. Samples came from the ongoing ImmuneRACE study (first 160 participants) plus 1,254 subjects from 6 global collaborators. Sample metadata almost always included a de-identified subject ID, COVID-19 status, age in years and sex. Where HLA class I and class II types were available, the types were taken from metadata supplied by the sample provider, not from assay-based typing.

TCRbeta CDR3 regions were amplified from genomic DNA using the immunoSEQ Assay, a bias-controlled multiplex PCR. In the original analysis: Within the assay, amplification of reference gene primers was used to estimate how many nucleated cells each sample contained. To quantify the absolute abundance of each unique TCRbeta CDR3 rearrangement, sequence reads were collapsed and filtered. Productive Simpson clonality was computed per sample as the square root of Simpson's diversity index over productive rearrangements. The source is immuneACCESS, and TCRdb retained only in-frame sequences with V and J called. Part of the clones is not carried over; for the studies checked, unresolved V genes explain less than half of this, and the remainder is unexplained. The V and J calls and the clone size are those of that table, but D and trimming were determined from the DNA. A total of tens of thousands of clones appear in this sample, roughly 90% of them only once. The ten largest clones represent approximately 21% of the sample.

Collaborating institutions collected whole blood in K2EDTA tubes following their own protocols. Collaborator samples were shipped for TCRbeta analysis as frozen whole blood, isolated PBMCs, or DNA extracted from either sample type. Findings and caveats that apply to the study as a whole: Clinical and demographic metadata were provided uncurated, with the amount varying by source and participant.

The sequence came from a man between 45 and 60 years old with active COVID-19. The rearrangement joined TRBV7-7 to TRBJ2-7; no D gene can be assigned with confidence. Sequenced sample: peripheral blood. The DNA sequence is TGTGCCAGCAGCGCCAGTTCAGCCTACGAGCAGTACTTC. Translated, it gives CASSASSAYEQYF.